This T cell receptor beta chain was profiled in a study of T cell responses to AZD1222 COVID-19 vaccine (TCRdb year 2021). Broadly, across the study: A total of around 240 trial participants underwent TCR sequencing, of whom some 210 received two doses of AZD1222 and about 26 received two doses of the MenACWY control vaccine. Trial participants were enrolled by age into 18-55, 56-69 and 70-plus year subgroups, with approximately 160, 26 and 62 TCR-sequenced participants respectively. Summary of the overall study and its limitations: Spike-specific TCR breadth and depth rose significantly after two AZD1222 doses compared with day 0 and with MenACWY recipients. The vaccine-associated CD4 TCRs covered the entire spike protein, and the dominant responses fell in regions 160-218 and 743-854. The 56-69-year group was small, and its depth increase did not reach significance, likely because of low power. Reportedly, almost half of the unique spike-specific TCRs recognized epitopes lying outside the regions that are mutated in the B.1.351 and B.1.1.7 variants. Because no day 14 peak-response samples were available, the repertoires could be characterized only after the peak T cell response. Only five to seven AZD1222 recipients were SARS-CoV-2 seropositive at baseline, limiting conclusions about previously exposed vaccinees. Participants were mostly white British, with more females than males. The authors suggested clonal diversity may have been underestimated.

On this clone itself: The clone's antigen remains unknown. The record has no base qualities; no much larger clone is one base away.

The label giving this sample's time point can be read as: about 28 days (+/-7) after the second vaccine dose. Because spike-specific TCR depth and breadth did not differ between the two schedules, AZD1222 recipients who got a second dose at roughly 4 weeks were pooled with those who got a second dose at roughly 12 weeks. Vaccinee samples were obtained from the UK trials COV001 and COV002, which included a single-blind randomized controlled phase 2/3 trial of AZD1222 (ChAdOx1 nCoV-19) in healthy adults. For TCRbeta chain sequencing, PBMC samples were collected from trial participants at day 0 and at day 28 after the second dose. The CDR3 regions of human TCRbeta chains were analyzed by immunosequencing. Concerning the study's data processing: TCRs in the repertoires were compared against a reference library of SARS-CoV-2-specific TCRs that had been generated with the MIRA antigen-specificity platform. Breadth meant the fraction of unique TCRs that were SARS-CoV-2-associated, whereas depth meant the fraction of total T cells that were SARS-CoV-2-associated. Using the MIRA data, every spike-specific TCR was mapped to the spike region that the TCR reacted to and assigned to either a CD4 or a CD8 class. Log10-transformed breadth and depth values were compared by one-way ANOVA with Sidak's multiple comparisons tests. The source is immuneACCESS, and TCRdb retained only in-frame sequences with V and J called. Part of the clones is not carried over; for the studies checked, unresolved V genes explain less than half of this, and the remainder is unexplained. V and J calls and clone size are those listed in that table; D and trimming were worked out from the DNA. The table for this sample lists 90,000 to 130,000 clones; over 90% of them were counted only once. The top ten hold about 3.1% of the sample.

The CDR3 goes from the cysteine to the phenylalanine over 14 residues. Solely the CDR3 DNA is kept, with 42 bases framed from the first base. V loses 5 bases, J loses 0 bases, and the germline ends lie 10 bases apart. The germline V gene encodes CDR1 LNHDA and CDR2 SQIVND (reference sequence). The rearrangement combines TRBV19 with TRBJ1-2, with an unclear D gene assignment. Sequencing was performed on peripheral blood, taken 28 days after the second AZD1222 dose. The TCR originated in an adult who received the AZD1222 COVID-19 vaccine. CDR3 sequence: CASSPTSPNYGYTF. The nucleotide sequence reads TGTGCCAGTAGTCCTACCAGCCCTAACTATGGCTACACCTTC.